What follows describes a single T cell receptor (beta chain). No antigen is known for it. The CDR3 carries no conserved terminal phenylalanine or tryptophan, so it likely arises from a read error. The use of genomic DNA as template underpinned the TCR beta VDJ and CDR3 profiling. In TCRdb, the reads were re-called with MiXCR into one record per CDR3 protein. The sample records 110,000 or so distinct CDR3 sequences, under 60% being singletons. V was clipped by 7 bases and J by 6 bases; unmatched bases: 11. Germline lookup yields CDR1 SQVTM and CDR2 ANQGSEA. CDR3 size: 13 residues. The data are from a study of CD8+CD57+ T cells in acquired aplastic anemia. Study summary: The mean DNA yield obtained from sorted CD4+ and CD8+ cells came to roughly 3.4 ug. Researchers reported that healthy donors averaged roughly 10 million reads for CD4+ cells.

General study points: Researchers report that twenty-nine CD8+ CDR3 sequences appeared in both patients and controls. Levels of CD8+ Simpson's diversity were not significantly distinct in patients versus controls.

The sample consisted of sorted CD4+, CD8+, or CD8+CD57+ T cells (not recorded which) from PBMCs. This chain links TRBV29-1 with TRBJ2-5, with 7 bases lining up with TRBD2. The receptor was derived from a human donor in good health, serving as a control. This CDR3 reads CSAGGGYQQTQYS. The CDR3 bases are TGCAGCGCCGGCGGGGGATACCAGCAGACCCAGTACTCC.